This T cell receptor beta chain is from a study of cytomegalovirus exposure and HLA in healthy donors. Overall study results and limits: It was reported in a later analysis that an Asian-associated ancestry cluster showed fewer N-insertions than the approximately 670-donor mean.

The germline V gene has CDR1 SGHAT and CDR2 FQNNGV. This CDR3 contains 13 residues. Trimming shortened V by 1 base and J by 10 bases, and 11 bases separated the two germline ends. Amplification used 60 Vbeta primers and 13 Jbeta primers. The assay was immunoSEQ multiplex PCR, and TCRdb's table has in-frame clones only and misses some. The repertoire holds around 130,000 clones, 81% seen once, with 2% to 2.5% in the top ten. Comment on this clone: Its antigen is still unknown.

The clonotype comes from a woman aged 40 to 50 in good health and CMV-seronegative. The chain is built from TRBV11-2 and TRBJ2-1; D is perhaps TRBD2 (5 bases). Source material: PBMCs. CDR3 in amino acids: CASSLASLGEQFF. The CDR3 nucleotides are TGTGCCAGCAGCTTAGCTAGCCTAGGGGAGCAGTTCTTC.